This entry lists 29 T cell receptor beta chains sequenced from one sample in a study of control samples from healthy donors and cancer patients. The method was immunoSEQ multiplex PCR; TCRdb's version includes in-frame clones alone and lacks a portion of them. The top ten clones hold 2.6% of a sample with some 110,000 clones, over 90% of them seen once. Sequenced: blood. All receptors derive from a man aged 30 to 39 in good health.

The chain carries TRBV5-1 and TRBJ2-7, with 7 bases that match TRBD2. J lost 1 base, V lost 7 bases, and 11 bases had no gene match. The CDR3 runs 15 residues. The germline gives CDR1 SGHRS, CDR2 YFSETQ. The CDR3 sequence: CASSAGLAASYEQYF. In DNA, the CDR3 is TGCGCCAGCTCGGCCGGGCTAGCGGCATCCTACGAGCAGTACTTC.

This clone has more than one count but fewer than ten. The J gene is TRBJ1-4, the V gene TRBV7-9, with D uncertain. The CDR3 has 13 amino acids. V was cut by 3 bases and J by 6 bases, with 8 bases left in between. The germline CDR1 and CDR2 sequences are SEHNR and FQNEAQ (reference sequence). The CDR3 DNA sequence: TGTGCCAGCAGCTTTGGGAGTGATGAAAAACTGTTTTTT. Protein product: CASSFGSDEKLFF.

This clone was seen a few times. The J gene is TRBJ2-7, the V gene TRBV5-6; a weak D match, TRBD2 (7 bases). Germline V gene lookup returns CDR1 SGHDT and CDR2 YYEEEE. The CDR3 extends over 12 amino acids. V lost 4 bases and J lost 10, with 15 bases in between. CDR3 nucleotides: TGTGCCAGCAGCCTGATCAGCGGGACACAGTACTTC. Amino acids: CASSLISGTQYF.

The V and J genes are TRBV11-2 and TRBJ2-7; TRBD2 might be the D (5 bases). Germline CDR1 reads SGHAT; CDR2 reads FQNNGV. CDR3 length: 13 amino acids. The germline V and J ends were trimmed by 1 base and 3 bases, with 7 bases remaining between them. CDR3 region: CASSLVRGYEQYV. Here the CDR3 DNA reads TGTGCCAGCAGCTTAGTTCGGGGCTACGAGCAGTACGTC.

The chain is built from TRBV5-1 and TRBJ1-2; 12 nucleotides agree with TRBD1. V was pared by 0 bases and J by 7 bases, with 10 bases of the junction left unmatched. This CDR3 comprises 17 residues. Germline V lookup: CDR1 SGHRS, CDR2 YFSETQ. In DNA, the CDR3 is TGCGCCAGCAGCTTGGTAGGGGCGGGACAGGGGGCTTCTGGCTACACCTTC. This encodes CASSLVGAGQGASGYTF. Based on the CDR3 plus reference TRBV5-1 and TRBJ1-2, the full variable domain is KAGVTQTPRYLIKTRGQQVTLSCSPISGHRSVSWYQQTPGQGLQFLFEYFSETQRNKGNFPGRFSGRQFSNSRSEMNVSTLELGDSALYLCASSLVGAGQGASGYTFGSGTRLTVV.

This chain connects TRBV6-5 to TRBJ2-7; 7 nucleotides align to TRBD2. The junction had 13 bases not matched to a gene; V was cut back by 8 bases and J by 3 bases. The length of the CDR3 is 15 residues. The germline V gene has CDR1 MNHEY and CDR2 SVGAGI. The DNA of the CDR3 is TGTGCCAGCCTGGGAGGGTCGGACCGCCACTACGAGCAGTACTTC. It yields the protein CASLGGSDRHYEQYF.

The gene calls are TRBV7-9 and TRBJ1-2; no clear D. With 5 bases removed from V and 5 bases from J, the gap between germline ends came to 18 bases. Germline values: CDR1 SEHNR, CDR2 FQNEAQ (reference sequence). The CDR3 is made up of 15 amino acids. The chain's CDR3 is CASSPRSEARYGYTF. For the CDR3, the DNA is TGTGCCAGCAGCCCGCGATCCGAAGCGAGATATGGCTACACCTTC.

The genes are TRBV5-1 and TRBJ2-2; 10 positions agree with TRBD1. Trimming cost V 3 bases and J 0 bases; bases outside gene matches: 8. This CDR3 contains 18 residues. The germline CDR1 and CDR2 sequences are SGHRS and YFSETQ. The CDR3 sequence is CASSWDRGTPANTGELFF. CDR3 DNA sequence: TGCGCCAGCAGCTGGGACAGGGGAACCCCAGCGAACACCGGGGAGCTGTTTTTT.

The gene calls are TRBV19 and TRBJ1-1; a weak D match, TRBD1 (5 bases). Deletions cut 3 bases from V and 4 bases from J, with 12 bases between. The CDR3 runs to 14 residues. Germline CDR1 LNHDA, CDR2 SQIVND (reference sequence). This CDR3 is CASSMGEGVTEAFF. CDR3 nucleotide sequence: TGTGCCAGTAGTATGGGTGAAGGGGTCACTGAAGCTTTCTTT.

In this sample, this clone turned up once. The chain has TRBV19 and TRBJ1-1; D gene ambiguous. The CDR3 extends over 15 amino acids. Germline lookup yields CDR1 LNHDA and CDR2 SQIVND (reference sequence). V was shortened by 3 bases and J by 0 bases, with 11 bases between the two germline ends. CDR3 coding DNA: TGTGCCAGTAGTATGACCCCAGGTGTGAACACTGAAGCTTTCTTT. Amino acids: CASSMTPGVNTEAFF.

This sequence joins TRBV5-1 and TRBJ1-3, with D possibly matching TRBD1 (6 bases). In germline, CDR1 is SGHRS, CDR2 YFSETQ. Trimming took 4 bases from V and 3 from J, leaving 11 bases between them. The CDR3 extends over 14 amino acids. The CDR3 DNA sequence: TGCGCCAGCAGCCGGGAGGGGGATGGAAACACCATATATTTT. It encodes CASSREGDGNTIYF.

As DNA, the CDR3 is TGTGCCTGGAGTCTTTTCGAAGGTCAGCCCCAGCATTTT. Encoded protein: CAWSLFEGQPQHF. The V call is TRBV30, the J call TRBJ1-5; D remains unclear. CDR3 length: 13 amino acids. Germline V gene data show CDR1 as GTSNPN and CDR2 as SVGIG (reference sequence). Trimming left V 2 bases short and J 6 bases short, with 11 bases between.

The chain combines TRBV6-4 with TRBJ2-2, with D perhaps matching TRBD2 (6 bases). The CDR3 is 14 amino acids. V dropped 6 bases and J dropped 2 bases, with 10 bases sitting between them. CDR1 is MRHNA, CDR2 SNTAGT, per germline. The CDR3 DNA reads as TGTGCCAGCAGAAGCGGGCCCAACACCGGGGAGCTGTTTTTT. Its protein is CASRSGPNTGELFF.

V and J are TRBV11-2 and TRBJ1-1, with TRBD1 matching 11 bases. The CDR3 is 16 residues long. Germline CDR1 and CDR2: SGHAT and FQNNGV. J gave up 2 bases and V 1 base, and 3 bases lay outside the gene matches. CDR3: CASSLVGQGGNTEAFF. The CDR3 bases are TGTGCCAGCAGCTTAGTGGGACAGGGGGGAAACACTGAAGCTTTCTTT.

V is TRBV19 and J is TRBJ1-3; D perhaps matches TRBD1 (5 bases). Germline V gene data show CDR1 as LNHDA and CDR2 as SQIVND (reference sequence). The CDR3 is 15 residues long. V lost 6 bases to trimming and J lost 4 bases, with 16 bases between them. CDR3 loop: CASSPRDFTGNTIYF. The CDR3 nucleotides are TGTGCCAGTAGCCCAAGGGACTTCACGGGAAACACCATATATTTT.

This clone showed up just once. V gene TRBV12-5 combines with J gene TRBJ2-7; possibly TRBD2 for D (5 bases). This CDR3 has 10 residues. Per the germline V gene, CDR1 is LGHNT and CDR2 is FRNRAP. V lost 0 bases and J lost 12, with 6 bases in between. The CDR3 DNA sequence: TGTGCTAGTGGTTTGGTACGGGGGTACGTC. Amino acid sequence: CASGLVRGYV.

This chain links TRBV5-1 with TRBJ1-1; D gene ambiguous. The CDR3 is 15 amino acids. The germline CDR1 and CDR2 sequences are SGHRS and YFSETQ. The V end was cut by 0 bases, the J end by 0 bases, with 9 bases between. The CDR3 is CASSLGFSMNTEAFF. DNA for the CDR3: TGCGCCAGCAGCTTGGGGTTTTCGATGAACACTGAAGCTTTCTTT.

This clone was observed a few times. The rearrangement joins TRBV6-1 to TRBJ1-5; D is unresolved. With 2 bases removed from V and 8 bases from J, the gap between germline ends came to 4 bases. This CDR3 contains 11 residues. CDR1 is MNHNS, CDR2 SASEGT, per germline. The CDR3 bases are TGTGCCAGCAGTGAAAGGGAGCCCCAGCATTTT. Protein product: CASSEREPQHF.

The chain links TRBV2 to TRBJ1-2; D possibly corresponds to TRBD1 (6 bases). V was clipped by 10 bases and J by 3 bases, with 27 bases between them. Germline V CDR1 and CDR2: SNHLY, FYNNEI. There are 17 residues in the CDR3. The CDR3 DNA reads TGTGCCACCCGCTCCTTTTTTGGGGGGCGATTTGACTATGGCTACACCTTC. It yields the protein CATRSFFGGRFDYGYTF. The full variable domain, in which reference TRBV2 and TRBJ1-2 provide the parts outside the CDR3, is EPEVTQTPSHQVTQMGQEVILRCVPISNHLYFYWYRQILGQKVEFLVSFYNNEISEKSEIFDDQFSVERPDGSNFTLKIRSTKLEDSAMYFCATRSFFGGRFDYGYTFGSGTRLTVV.

J is TRBJ1-1 and V is TRBV19; D not certain. V lost 2 bases and J lost 5, with 3 bases in between. The CDR3 consists of 11 residues. Per germline, CDR1 LNHDA and CDR2 SQIVND (reference sequence). The CDR3 is CASSIMTEAFF. The CDR3 nucleotides are TGTGCCAGTAGTATAATGACTGAAGCTTTCTTT.

The chain links TRBV11-3 to TRBJ2-5, with D possibly being TRBD2 (6 bases). Germline V gene lookup returns CDR1 SGHNT and CDR2 YENEEA. The CDR3 runs 15 residues. V shed 4 bases and J shed 5 bases, with 17 bases lying between them. The CDR3 sequence is CASSSRGGLYETQYF. CDR3 in DNA: TGTGCCAGCAGCTCGCGTGGGGGGTTGTATGAGACCCAGTACTTC.

The genes are TRBV3-1 (or the pseudogene TRBV3-2) and TRBJ2-5; the D is unclear. Between the trimmed V and J ends, which lost 4 bases and 0 bases, there was a span of 3 bases. Per germline, CDR1 LGHDT and CDR2 YNNKEL (reference sequence). This CDR3 has 12 residues. This CDR3 is CASSPNQETQYF. The CDR3, as DNA: TGTGCCAGCAGCCCTAACCAAGAGACCCAGTACTTC.

V gene TRBV13 combines with J gene TRBJ2-3, with D perhaps being TRBD1 or TRBD2 (6 bases each). V was pared by 5 bases and J by 0 bases, with 15 bases between. This CDR3 has 16 residues. Germline CDR1 and CDR2: PRHDT and FYEKMQ (reference sequence). The CDR3 sequence is CASSLRGDSSTDTQYF. Written as DNA, the CDR3 is TGTGCCAGCAGCCTGAGGGGGGACTCTAGCACAGATACGCAGTATTTT.

Comments on this clone: Its ends do not fully match the called genes, so a read error is possible. The same CDR3 arises from other DNA sequences in this sample as well. The rearrangement joins TRBV19 to TRBJ1-6; possible D gene TRBD1, 6 bases. This CDR3 spans 16 amino acids. Germline V gene lookup returns CDR1 LNHDA and CDR2 SQIVND (reference sequence). The CDR3 is CASSISDGRGDSPLHF. Written as DNA, the CDR3 is TGTGCCAGTAGTATTTCGGATGGCAGGGGAGATTCACCCCTTCACTTT.

V is TRBV10-2 and J is TRBJ2-1; 7 bases agree with TRBD2. CDR3 size: 15 residues. The germline V gene encodes CDR1 WSHSY and CDR2 SAAADI. The ends lost 6 bases at V and 7 bases at J; junction bases unmatched: 12. CDR3 DNA sequence: TGCGCCAGCAGCGGGACCCACCCCGGGAGGAATGAGCAGTTCTTC. Protein: CASSGTHPGRNEQFF.

This clone came up once. V and J are TRBV7-2 and TRBJ2-5; D gene unclear. The germline V and J ends were trimmed by 1 base and 5 bases, with 14 bases remaining between them. The CDR3 loop spans 15 amino acids. Germline V gene sequence: CDR1 SGHTA, CDR2 FQGNSA. The CDR3 coding sequence is TGTGCCAGCAGCTTAGGGAGTCTACTTTCGGAGACCCAGTACTTC. Residues: CASSLGSLLSETQYF.

The V gene is TRBV7-9, the J gene TRBJ1-2, with D unresolved. The ends were cut back, 6 bases at V and 3 bases at J, with 8 bases in the middle. CDR1 SEHNR and CDR2 FQNEAQ come from the germline V gene (reference sequence). The CDR3 has 12 amino acids. In DNA form, the CDR3 reads TGTGCCAGCAGACTCCTGGACTATGGCTACACCTTC. This translates into CASRLLDYGYTF.

The rearrangement uses TRBV6-4 and TRBJ2-2; D is unclear. In germline, CDR1 is MRHNA, CDR2 SNTAGT. V dropped 0 bases and J dropped 2 bases, with 7 bases sitting between them. The CDR3 contains 15 residues. The CDR3 region is CASSDSMGNTGELFF. The CDR3 region has the DNA TGTGCCAGCAGTGACTCGATGGGAAACACCGGGGAGCTGTTTTTT.

As regards this clone: One junction end disagrees with the germline gene, perhaps due to a read error. This chain joins TRBV5-3 and TRBJ1-6; D remains unclear. TRBV5-3 is given ORF status, its function remaining uncertain. The CDR3 totals 15 residues. The DNA of the CDR3 is TGTGTCAGAAGCTTGATCAAACCCTTTCATTCACCCCTCCACTTT. It specifies CVRSLIKPFHSPLHF.